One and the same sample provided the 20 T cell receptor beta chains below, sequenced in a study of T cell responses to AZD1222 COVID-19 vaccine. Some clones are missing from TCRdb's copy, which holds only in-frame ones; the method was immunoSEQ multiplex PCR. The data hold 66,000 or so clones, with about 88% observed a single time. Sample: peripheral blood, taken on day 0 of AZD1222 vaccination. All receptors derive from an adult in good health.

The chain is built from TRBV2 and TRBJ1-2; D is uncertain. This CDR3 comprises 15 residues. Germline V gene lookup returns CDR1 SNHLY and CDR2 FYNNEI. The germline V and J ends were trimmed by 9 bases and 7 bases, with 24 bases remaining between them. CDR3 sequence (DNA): TGTGCCAGTTCAAACACCGGGATTAGGGCGGGTGGCTACACCTTC. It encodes CASSNTGIRAGGYTF. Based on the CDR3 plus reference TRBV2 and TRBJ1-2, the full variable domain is EPEVTQTPSHQVTQMGQEVILRCVPISNHLYFYWYRQILGQKVEFLVSFYNNEISEKSEIFDDQFSVERPDGSNFTLKIRSTKLEDSAMYFCASSNTGIRAGGYTFGSGTRLTVV.

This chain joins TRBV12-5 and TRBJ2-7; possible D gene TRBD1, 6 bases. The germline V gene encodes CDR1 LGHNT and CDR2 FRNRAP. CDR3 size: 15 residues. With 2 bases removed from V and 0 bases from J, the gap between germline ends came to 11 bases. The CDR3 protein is CASGLWQGNSYEQYF. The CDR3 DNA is TGTGCTAGTGGTTTGTGGCAGGGGAACTCCTACGAGCAGTACTTC.

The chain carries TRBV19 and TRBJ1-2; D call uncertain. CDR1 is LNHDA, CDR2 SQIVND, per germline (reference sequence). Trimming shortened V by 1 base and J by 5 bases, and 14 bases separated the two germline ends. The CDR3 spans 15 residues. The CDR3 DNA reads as TGTGCCAGTAGTATAGCATCGGTGGCGGGATATGGCTACACCTTC. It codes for CASSIASVAGYGYTF.

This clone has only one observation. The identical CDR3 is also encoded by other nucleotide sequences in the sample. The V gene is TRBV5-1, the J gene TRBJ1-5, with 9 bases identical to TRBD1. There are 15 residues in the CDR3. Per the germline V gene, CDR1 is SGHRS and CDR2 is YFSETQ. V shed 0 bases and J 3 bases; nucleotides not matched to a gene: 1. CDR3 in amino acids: CASSLGTGDNQPQHF. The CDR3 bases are TGCGCCAGCAGCTTGGGGACAGGGGACAATCAGCCCCAGCATTTT.

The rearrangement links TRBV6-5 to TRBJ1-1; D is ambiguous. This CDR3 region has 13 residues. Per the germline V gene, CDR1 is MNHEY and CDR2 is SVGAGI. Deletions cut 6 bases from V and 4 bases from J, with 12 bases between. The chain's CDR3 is CASSFDGSTEAFF. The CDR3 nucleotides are TGTGCCAGCAGCTTCGACGGTTCCACTGAAGCTTTCTTT.

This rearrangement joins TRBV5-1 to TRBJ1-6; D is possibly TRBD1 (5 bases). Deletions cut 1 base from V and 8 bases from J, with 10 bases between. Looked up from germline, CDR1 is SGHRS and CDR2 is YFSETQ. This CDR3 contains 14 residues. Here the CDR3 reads CASSLQGRDSPLHF. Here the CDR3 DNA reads TGCGCCAGCAGCTTGCAGGGCAGGGATTCACCCCTCCACTTT. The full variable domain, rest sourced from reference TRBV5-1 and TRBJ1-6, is KAGVTQTPRYLIKTRGQQVTLSCSPISGHRSVSWYQQTPGQGLQFLFEYFSETQRNKGNFPGRFSGRQFSNSRSEMNVSTLELGDSALYLCASSLQGRDSPLHFGNGTRLTVT.

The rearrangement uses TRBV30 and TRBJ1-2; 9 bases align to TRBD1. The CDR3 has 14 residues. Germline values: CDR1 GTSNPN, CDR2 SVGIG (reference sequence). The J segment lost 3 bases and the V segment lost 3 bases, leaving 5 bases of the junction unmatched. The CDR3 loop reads CAWRVGQGHYGYTF. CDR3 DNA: TGTGCCTGGAGGGTCGGACAGGGGCACTATGGCTACACCTTC.

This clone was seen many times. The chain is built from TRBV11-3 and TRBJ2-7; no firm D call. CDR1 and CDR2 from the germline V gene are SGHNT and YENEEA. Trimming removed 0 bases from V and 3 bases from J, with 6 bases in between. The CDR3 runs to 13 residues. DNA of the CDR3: TGTGCCAGCAGCTTAGAAACCCTCTACGAGCAGTACTTC. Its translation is CASSLETLYEQYF. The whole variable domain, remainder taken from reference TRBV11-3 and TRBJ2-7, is EAGVVQSPRYKIIEKKQPVAFWCNPISGHNTLYWYLQNLGQGPELLIRYENEEAVDDSQLPKDRFSAERLKGVDSTLKIQPAELGDSAVYLCASSLETLYEQYFGPGTRLTVT.

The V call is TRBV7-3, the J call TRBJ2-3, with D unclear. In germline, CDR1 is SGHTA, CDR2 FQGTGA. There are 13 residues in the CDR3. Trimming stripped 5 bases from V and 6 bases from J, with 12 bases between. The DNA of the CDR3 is TGTGCCAGCAGCCTCACCAGTCATGATACGCAGTATTTT. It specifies CASSLTSHDTQYF.

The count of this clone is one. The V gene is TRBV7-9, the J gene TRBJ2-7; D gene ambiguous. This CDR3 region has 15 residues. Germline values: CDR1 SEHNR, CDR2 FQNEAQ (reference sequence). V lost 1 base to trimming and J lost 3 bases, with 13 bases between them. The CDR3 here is CASSLGTQSLYEQYF. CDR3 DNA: TGTGCCAGCAGCTTAGGGACCCAAAGCCTCTACGAGCAGTACTTC.

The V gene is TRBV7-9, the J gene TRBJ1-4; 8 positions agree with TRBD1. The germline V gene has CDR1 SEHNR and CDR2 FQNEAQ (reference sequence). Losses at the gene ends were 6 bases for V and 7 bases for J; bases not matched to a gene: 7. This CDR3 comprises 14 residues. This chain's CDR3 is CASRHGQGGEKLFF. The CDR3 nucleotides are TGTGCCAGCAGACATGGACAGGGCGGTGAAAAACTGTTTTTT. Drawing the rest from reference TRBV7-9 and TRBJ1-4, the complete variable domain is DTGVSQNPRHKITKRGQNVTFRCDPISEHNRLYWYRQTLGQGPEFLTYFQNEAQLEKSRLLSDRFSAERPKGSFSTLEIQRTEQGDSAMYLCASRHGQGGEKLFFGSGTQLSVL.

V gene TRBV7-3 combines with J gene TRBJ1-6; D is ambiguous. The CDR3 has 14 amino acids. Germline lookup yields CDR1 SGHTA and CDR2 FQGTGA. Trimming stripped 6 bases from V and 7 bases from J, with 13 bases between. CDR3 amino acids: CASSKGTVNSPLHF. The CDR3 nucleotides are TGTGCCAGCAGTAAGGGAACAGTGAATTCACCCCTCCACTTT.

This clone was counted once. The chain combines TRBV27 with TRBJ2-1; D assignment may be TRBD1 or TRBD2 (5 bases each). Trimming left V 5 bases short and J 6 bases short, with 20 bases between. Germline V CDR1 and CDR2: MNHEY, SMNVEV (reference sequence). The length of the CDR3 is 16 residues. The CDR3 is CASSRISAPGGNEQFF. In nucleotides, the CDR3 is TGTGCCAGCAGTCGAATTAGCGCCCCTGGGGGCAATGAGCAGTTCTTC.

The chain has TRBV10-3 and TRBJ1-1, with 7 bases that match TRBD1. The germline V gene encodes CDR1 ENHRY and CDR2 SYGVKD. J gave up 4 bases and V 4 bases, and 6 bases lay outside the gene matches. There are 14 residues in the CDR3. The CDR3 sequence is CAISAQGVSTEAFF. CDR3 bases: TGTGCCATCAGTGCCCAGGGGGTAAGCACTGAAGCTTTCTTT.

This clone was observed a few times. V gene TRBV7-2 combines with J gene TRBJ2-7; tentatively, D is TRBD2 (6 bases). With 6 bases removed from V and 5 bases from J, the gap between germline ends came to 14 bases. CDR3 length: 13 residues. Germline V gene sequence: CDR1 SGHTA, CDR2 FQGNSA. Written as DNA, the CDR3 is TGTGCCAGCAGTTTTAGCGGAACCAACGAGCAGTACTTC. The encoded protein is CASSFSGTNEQYF.

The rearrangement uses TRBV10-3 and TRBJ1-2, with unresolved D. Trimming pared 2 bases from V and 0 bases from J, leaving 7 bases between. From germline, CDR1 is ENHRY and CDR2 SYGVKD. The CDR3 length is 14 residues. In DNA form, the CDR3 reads TGTGCCATCAGTGAGGGCAGCGCTAACTATGGCTACACCTTC. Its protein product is CAISEGSANYGYTF.

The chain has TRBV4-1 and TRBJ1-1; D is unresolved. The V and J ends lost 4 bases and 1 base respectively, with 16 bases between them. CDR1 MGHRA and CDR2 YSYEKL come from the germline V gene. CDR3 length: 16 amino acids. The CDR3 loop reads CASSLPFPYRNTEAFF. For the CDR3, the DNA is TGCGCCAGCAGCCTCCCCTTTCCTTACAGGAACACTGAAGCTTTCTTT.

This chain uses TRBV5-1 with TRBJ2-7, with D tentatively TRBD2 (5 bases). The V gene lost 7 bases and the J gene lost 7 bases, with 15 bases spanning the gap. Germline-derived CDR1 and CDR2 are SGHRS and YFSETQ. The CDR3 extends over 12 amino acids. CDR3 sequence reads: CASQRELGEQYF. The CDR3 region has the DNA TGCGCCAGCCAGAGGGAGTTGGGGGAGCAGTACTTC.

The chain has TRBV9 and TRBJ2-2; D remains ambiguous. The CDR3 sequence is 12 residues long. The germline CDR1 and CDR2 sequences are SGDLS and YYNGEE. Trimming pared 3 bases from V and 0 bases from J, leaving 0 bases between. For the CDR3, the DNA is TGTGCCAGCAGCGCGAACACCGGGGAGCTGTTTTTT. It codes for CASSANTGELFF.

CDR3 DNA: TGCGCCAGCAGCCAGATCAAAGCCGGCGGCCTAAGGGACTATGGCTACACCTTC. It codes for CASSQIKAGGLRDYGYTF. The gene calls are TRBV4-3 and TRBJ1-2; D remains ambiguous. Trimming took 3 bases from V and 3 from J, leaving 23 bases between them. The CDR3 sequence is 18 residues long. CDR1 LGHNA and CDR2 YSLEER come from the germline V gene.